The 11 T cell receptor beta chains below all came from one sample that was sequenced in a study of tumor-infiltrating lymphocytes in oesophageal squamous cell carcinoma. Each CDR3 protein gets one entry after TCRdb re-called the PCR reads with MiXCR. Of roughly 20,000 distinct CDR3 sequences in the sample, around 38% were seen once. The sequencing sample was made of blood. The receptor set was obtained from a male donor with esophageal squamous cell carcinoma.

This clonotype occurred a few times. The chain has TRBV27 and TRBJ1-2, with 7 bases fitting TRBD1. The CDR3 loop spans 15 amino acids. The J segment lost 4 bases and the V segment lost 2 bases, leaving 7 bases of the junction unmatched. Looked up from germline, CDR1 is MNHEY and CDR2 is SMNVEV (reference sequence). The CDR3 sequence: CASSLGGQGGYGYTF. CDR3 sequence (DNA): TGTGCCAGCAGTTTAGGGGGCCAGGGGGGCTATGGCTACACCTTC.

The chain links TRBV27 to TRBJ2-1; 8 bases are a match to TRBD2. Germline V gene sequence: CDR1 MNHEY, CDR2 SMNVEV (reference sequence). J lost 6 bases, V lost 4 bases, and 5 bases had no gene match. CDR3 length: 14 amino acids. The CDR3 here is CASSSGTRTNEQFF. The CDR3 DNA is TGTGCCAGCAGTTCTGGGACTAGAACCAATGAGCAGTTCTTC.

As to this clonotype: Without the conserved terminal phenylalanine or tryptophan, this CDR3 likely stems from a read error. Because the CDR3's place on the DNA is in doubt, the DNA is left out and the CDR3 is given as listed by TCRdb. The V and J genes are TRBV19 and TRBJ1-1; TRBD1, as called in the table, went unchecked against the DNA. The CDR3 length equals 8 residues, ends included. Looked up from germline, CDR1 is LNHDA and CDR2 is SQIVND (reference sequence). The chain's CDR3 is CASSPGQG.

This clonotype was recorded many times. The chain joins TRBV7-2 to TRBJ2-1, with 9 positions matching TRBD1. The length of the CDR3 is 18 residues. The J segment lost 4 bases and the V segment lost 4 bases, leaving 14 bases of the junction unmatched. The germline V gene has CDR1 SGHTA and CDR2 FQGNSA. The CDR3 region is CASSSRLPGTGTYNEQFF. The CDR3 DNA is TGTGCCAGCAGCTCACGACTCCCCGGGACAGGGACATACAATGAGCAGTTCTTC.

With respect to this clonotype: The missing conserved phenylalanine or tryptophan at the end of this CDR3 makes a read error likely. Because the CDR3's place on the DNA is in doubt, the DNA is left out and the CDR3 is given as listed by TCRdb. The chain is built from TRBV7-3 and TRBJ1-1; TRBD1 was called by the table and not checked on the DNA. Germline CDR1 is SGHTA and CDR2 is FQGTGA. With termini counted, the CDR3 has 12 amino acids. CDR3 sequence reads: CASSLNRVLRRQ.

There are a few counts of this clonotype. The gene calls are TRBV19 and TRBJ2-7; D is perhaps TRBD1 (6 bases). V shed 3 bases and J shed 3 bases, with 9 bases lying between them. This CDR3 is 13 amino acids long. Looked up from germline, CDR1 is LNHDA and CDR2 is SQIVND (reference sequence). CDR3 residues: CASSMEGGYEQYF. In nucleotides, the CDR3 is TGTGCCAGTAGTATGGAAGGGGGCTACGAGCAGTACTTC.

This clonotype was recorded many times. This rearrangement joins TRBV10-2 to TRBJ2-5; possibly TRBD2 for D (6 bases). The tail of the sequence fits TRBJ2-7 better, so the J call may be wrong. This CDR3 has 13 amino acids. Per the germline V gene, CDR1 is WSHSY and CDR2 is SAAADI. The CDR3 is CASSVGLTYEQYF. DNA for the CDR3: TGCGCCAGCAGTGTGGGACTGACCTACGAGCAGTACTTC.

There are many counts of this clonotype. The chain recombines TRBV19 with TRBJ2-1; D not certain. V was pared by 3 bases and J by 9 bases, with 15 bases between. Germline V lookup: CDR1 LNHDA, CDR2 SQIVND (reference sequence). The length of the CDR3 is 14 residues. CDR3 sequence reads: CASSISPQWGEQFF. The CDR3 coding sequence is TGTGCCAGTAGTATCTCCCCTCAGTGGGGTGAGCAGTTCTTC.

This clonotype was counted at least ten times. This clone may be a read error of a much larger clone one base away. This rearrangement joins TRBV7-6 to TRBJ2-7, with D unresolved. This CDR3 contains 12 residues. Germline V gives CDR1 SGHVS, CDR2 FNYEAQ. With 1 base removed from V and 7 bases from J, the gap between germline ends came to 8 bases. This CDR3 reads CASSLGMNEQYF. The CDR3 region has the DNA TGTGCCAGCAGCTTAGGTATGAATGAGCAGTACTTC.

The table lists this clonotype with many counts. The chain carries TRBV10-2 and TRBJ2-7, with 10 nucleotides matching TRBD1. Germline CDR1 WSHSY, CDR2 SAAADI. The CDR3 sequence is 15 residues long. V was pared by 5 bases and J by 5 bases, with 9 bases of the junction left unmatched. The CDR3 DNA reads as TGCGCCAGCAGTCATCCGGGACAGGGGAGCAACGAGCAGTACTTC. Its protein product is CASSHPGQGSNEQYF.

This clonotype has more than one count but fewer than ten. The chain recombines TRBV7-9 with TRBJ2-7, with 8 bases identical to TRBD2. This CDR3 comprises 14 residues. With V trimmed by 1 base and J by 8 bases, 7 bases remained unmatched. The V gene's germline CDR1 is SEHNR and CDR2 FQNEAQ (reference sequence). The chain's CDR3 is CASSLELTSGKQYF. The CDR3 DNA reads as TGTGCCAGCAGCTTAGAGCTTACTAGCGGTAAGCAGTACTTC.